The present T cell receptor (beta chain) was sequenced within a study of T cell responses to AZD1222 COVID-19 vaccine. This table comes from immunoSEQ multiplex PCR, and its TCRdb copy is limited to in-frame clones, with some not included. The sample yields about 160,000 clones, under 95% seen once. This CDR3 comprises 19 residues. Germline V gives CDR1 SQVTM, CDR2 ANQGSEA. With V trimmed by 3 bases and J by 0 bases, 15 bases remained unmatched. The specimen was peripheral blood, collected on day 0 of MenACWY control vaccination. The V and J genes are TRBV29-1 and TRBJ2-3, with 10 bases lining up with TRBD2. The receptor was derived from an adult in good health. CDR3 loop: CSVDSGMDLLAGSTDTQYF. The CDR3 DNA reads TGCAGCGTTGATTCGGGAATGGATCTACTAGCGGGAAGCACAGATACGCAGTATTTT.